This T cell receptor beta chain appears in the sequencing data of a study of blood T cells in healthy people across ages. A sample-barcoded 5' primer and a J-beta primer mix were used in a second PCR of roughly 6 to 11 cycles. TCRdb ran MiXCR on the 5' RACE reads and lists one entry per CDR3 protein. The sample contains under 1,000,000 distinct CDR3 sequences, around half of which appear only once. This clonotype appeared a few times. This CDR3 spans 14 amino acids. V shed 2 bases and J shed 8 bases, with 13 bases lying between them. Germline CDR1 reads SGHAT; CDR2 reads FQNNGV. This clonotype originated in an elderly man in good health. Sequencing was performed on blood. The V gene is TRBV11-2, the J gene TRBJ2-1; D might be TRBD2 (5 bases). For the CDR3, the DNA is TGTGCCAGCAGCTTAATTTCTACTAGTGATGAGCAGTTCTTC. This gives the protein CASSLISTSDEQFF.